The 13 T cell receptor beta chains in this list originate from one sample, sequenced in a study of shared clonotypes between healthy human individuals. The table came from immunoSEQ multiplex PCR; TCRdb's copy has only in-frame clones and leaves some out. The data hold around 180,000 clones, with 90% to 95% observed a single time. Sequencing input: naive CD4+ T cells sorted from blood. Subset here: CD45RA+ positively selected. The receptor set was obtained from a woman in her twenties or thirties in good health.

The CDR3 protein is CASSFRVGDTEAFF. The CDR3 DNA reads TGCGCCAGCAGCTTCAGGGTAGGGGACACTGAAGCTTTCTTT. V gene TRBV5-1 combines with J gene TRBJ1-1; D possibly corresponds to TRBD1 (5 bases). From germline, CDR1 is SGHRS and CDR2 YFSETQ. Trimming removed 2 bases at V and 3 bases at J, with 11 bases between. There are 14 residues in the CDR3.

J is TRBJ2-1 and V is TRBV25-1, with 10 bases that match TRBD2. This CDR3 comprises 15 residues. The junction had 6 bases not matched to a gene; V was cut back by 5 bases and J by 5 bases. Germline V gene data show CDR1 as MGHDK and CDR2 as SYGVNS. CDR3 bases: TGTGCCAGCAGTCCCGAGGGACTAGCGAACAATGAGCAGTTCTTC. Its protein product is CASSPEGLANNEQFF.

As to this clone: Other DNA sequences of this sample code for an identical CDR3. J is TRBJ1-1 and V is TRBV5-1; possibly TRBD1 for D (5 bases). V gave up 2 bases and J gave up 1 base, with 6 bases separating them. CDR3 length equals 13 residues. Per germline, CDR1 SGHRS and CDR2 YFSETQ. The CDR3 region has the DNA TGCGCCAGCAGCTTCAGGGAGAACACTGAAGCTTTCTTT. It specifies CASSFRENTEAFF.

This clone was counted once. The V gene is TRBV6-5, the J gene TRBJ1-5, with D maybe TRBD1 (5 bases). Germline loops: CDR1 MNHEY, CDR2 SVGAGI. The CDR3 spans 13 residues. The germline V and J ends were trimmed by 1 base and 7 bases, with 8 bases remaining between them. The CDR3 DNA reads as TGTGCCAGCAGTTACTTCCAGGGCCAGCCCCAGCATTTT. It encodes CASSYFQGQPQHF.

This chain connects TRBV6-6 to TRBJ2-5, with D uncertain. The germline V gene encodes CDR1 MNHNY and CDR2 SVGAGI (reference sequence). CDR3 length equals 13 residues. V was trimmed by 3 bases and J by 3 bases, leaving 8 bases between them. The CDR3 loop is CASSYSYKETQYF. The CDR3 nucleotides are TGTGCCAGCAGTTATAGCTACAAAGAGACCCAGTACTTC.

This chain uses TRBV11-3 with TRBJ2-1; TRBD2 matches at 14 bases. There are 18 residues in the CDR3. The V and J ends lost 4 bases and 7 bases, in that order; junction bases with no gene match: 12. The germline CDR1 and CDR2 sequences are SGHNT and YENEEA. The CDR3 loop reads CASSSNKGTSGSTNEQFF. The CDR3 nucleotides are TGTGCCAGCAGCTCTAACAAAGGGACTAGCGGGAGTACTAATGAGCAGTTCTTC. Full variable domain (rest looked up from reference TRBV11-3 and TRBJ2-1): EAGVVQSPRYKIIEKKQPVAFWCNPISGHNTLYWYLQNLGQGPELLIRYENEEAVDDSQLPKDRFSAERLKGVDSTLKIQPAELGDSAVYLCASSSNKGTSGSTNEQFFGPGTRLTVL.

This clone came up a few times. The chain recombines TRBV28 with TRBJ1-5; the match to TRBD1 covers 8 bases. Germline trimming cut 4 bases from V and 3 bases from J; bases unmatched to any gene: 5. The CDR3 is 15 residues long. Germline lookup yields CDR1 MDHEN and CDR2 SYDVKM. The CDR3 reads CASSSRQGFNQPQHF. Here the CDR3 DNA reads TGTGCCAGCAGTTCACGACAGGGGTTCAATCAGCCCCAGCATTTT.

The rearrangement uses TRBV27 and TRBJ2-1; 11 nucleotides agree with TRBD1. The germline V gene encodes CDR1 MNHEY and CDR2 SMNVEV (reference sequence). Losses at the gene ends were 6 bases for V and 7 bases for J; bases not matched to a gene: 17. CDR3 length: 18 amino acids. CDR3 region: CASSLGQGALAGSNEQFF. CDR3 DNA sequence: TGTGCCAGCAGCCTAGGACAGGGGGCCCTAGCGGGATCTAATGAGCAGTTCTTC.

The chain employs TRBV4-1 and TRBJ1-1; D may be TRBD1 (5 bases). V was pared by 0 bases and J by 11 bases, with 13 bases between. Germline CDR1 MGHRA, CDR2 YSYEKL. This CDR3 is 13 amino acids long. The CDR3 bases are TGCGCCAGCAGCCAAGATGTCAGGGTCATGGCTTTCTTT. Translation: CASSQDVRVMAFF.

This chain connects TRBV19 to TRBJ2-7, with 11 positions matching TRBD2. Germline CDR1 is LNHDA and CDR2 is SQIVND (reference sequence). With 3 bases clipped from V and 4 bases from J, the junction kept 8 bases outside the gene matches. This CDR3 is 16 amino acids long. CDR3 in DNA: TGTGCCAGTAGTATCCAACTAGCGGGAGCAGGGTACGAGCAGTACTTC. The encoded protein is CASSIQLAGAGYEQYF.

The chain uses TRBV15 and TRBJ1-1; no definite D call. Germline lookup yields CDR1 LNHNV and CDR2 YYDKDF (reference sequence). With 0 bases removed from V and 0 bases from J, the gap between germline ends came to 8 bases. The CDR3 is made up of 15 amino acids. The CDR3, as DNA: TGTGCCACCAGCAGAGATCATAGGGTGAACACTGAAGCTTTCTTT. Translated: CATSRDHRVNTEAFF.

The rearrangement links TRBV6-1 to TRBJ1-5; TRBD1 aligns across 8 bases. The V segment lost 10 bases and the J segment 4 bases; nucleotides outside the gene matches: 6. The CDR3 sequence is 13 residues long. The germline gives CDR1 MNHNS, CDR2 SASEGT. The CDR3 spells CAISGQGNQPQHF. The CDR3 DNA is TGTGCCATCTCCGGACAGGGAAATCAGCCCCAGCATTTT.

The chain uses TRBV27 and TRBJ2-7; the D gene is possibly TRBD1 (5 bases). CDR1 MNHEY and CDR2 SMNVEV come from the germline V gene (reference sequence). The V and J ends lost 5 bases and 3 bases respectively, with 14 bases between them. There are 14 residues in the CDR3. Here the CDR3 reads CASSARVRGYEQYF. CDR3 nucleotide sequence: TGTGCCAGCAGTGCCAGGGTAAGGGGCTACGAGCAGTACTTC.